The 14 T cell receptor beta chains below were found in one sample sequenced in a study of control samples from healthy donors and cancer patients. TCRdb's table, derived via immunoSEQ multiplex PCR, lists solely in-frame clones and lacks some. The profile shows some 71,000 clones, more than 70% of them singletons. The sequencing sample was made of PBMCs. The receptors here all came from a man aged 55 to 69 with colorectal cancer.

The chain links TRBV21-1 to TRBJ1-2. TRBV21-1 is marked as a pseudogene. This CDR3 comprises 14 residues. CDR3 DNA sequence: TGTGCCAGCAGCCCGCGGGACGCTTTCTATGGCTACACCTTC. This sequence encodes CASSPRDAFYGYTF.

V and J are TRBV18 and TRBJ2-1; TRBD1 is a possible D gene (6 bases). Germline assignment: CDR1 KGHSH and CDR2 LQKENI. The ends were cut back, 2 bases at V and 9 bases at J, with 11 bases in the middle. This CDR3 is built from 13 residues. The CDR3 region is CASSPAGVIEQFF. CDR3 coding DNA: TGTGCCAGCTCACCAGCAGGGGTGATTGAGCAGTTCTTC.

This chain links TRBV4-3 with TRBJ2-3; 8 bases map to TRBD2. The length of the CDR3 is 14 residues. V gave up 4 bases and J gave up 8 bases; unmatched junction bases: 8. CDR1 and CDR2 (germline): LGHNA, YSLEER. CDR3 nucleotides: TGCGCCAGCAGCCTTCGGGGGGGGCACGTTACGCAGTATTTT. Protein: CASSLRGGHVTQYF.

The chain's CDR3 is CASHLQGSPKNIQYF. CDR3 DNA sequence: TGTGCCAGCCACCTACAGGGGTCGCCCAAAAACATTCAGTACTTC. The chain combines TRBV2 with TRBJ2-4; TRBD1 matches 7 bases. Germline V CDR1 and CDR2: SNHLY, FYNNEI. V shed 8 bases, J shed 2 bases, and the junction held 9 bases outside the gene matches. CDR3 size: 15 residues. The whole variable domain, filled in from reference TRBV2 and TRBJ2-4, reads EPEVTQTPSHQVTQMGQEVILRCVPISNHLYFYWYRQILGQKVEFLVSFYNNEISEKSEIFDDQFSVERPDGSNFTLKIRSTKLEDSAMYFCASHLQGSPKNIQYFGAGTRLSVL.

The genes are TRBV2 and TRBJ1-5; 9 bases match TRBD1. Germline V gene sequence: CDR1 SNHLY, CDR2 FYNNEI. V lost 2 bases and J lost 2; bases outside the gene matches: 10. This CDR3 is built from 18 residues. CDR3 DNA sequence: TGTGCCAGCAGTGAATGGGGACAGGGAAGAACGGGCAATCAGCCCCAGCATTTT. Protein product: CASSEWGQGRTGNQPQHF.

The rearrangement links TRBV6-2 or TRBV6-3 to TRBJ1-2; weak D call: TRBD1 (5 bases). The CDR3 runs 16 residues. The germline gives CDR1 MNHEY, CDR2 SVGEGT. With 4 bases removed from V and 4 bases from J, the gap between germline ends came to 19 bases. In DNA, the CDR3 is TGTGCCAGCAGTTTCAGGACAACCCTAAGGGCCTATGGCTACACCTTC. Protein sequence: CASSFRTTLRAYGYTF.

This clone was detected once. This sequence joins TRBV7-2 and TRBJ2-4, with 10 nucleotides matching TRBD1. The germline V gene has CDR1 SGHTA and CDR2 FQGNSA. CDR3 length: 16 amino acids. V was clipped by 1 base and J by 2 bases; unmatched bases: 2. CDR3 nucleotide sequence: TGTGCCAGCAGCTTAGGGGACAGGGGAACCAAAAACATTCAGTACTTC. Protein: CASSLGDRGTKNIQYF.

This clone was seen a few times. The chain uses TRBV29-1 and TRBJ2-7; D gene ambiguous. This CDR3 contains 13 residues. CDR1 and CDR2 from the germline V gene are SQVTM and ANQGSEA. V was shortened by 4 bases and J by 2 bases, with 12 bases between the two germline ends. The CDR3 nucleotides are TGCAGCGTTGTAGTCCCAGTCACCTACGAGCAGTACTTC. Its protein is CSVVVPVTYEQYF.

This clone is a singleton in its sample. J is TRBJ2-5 and V is TRBV5-1; TRBD1 aligns across 8 bases. The CDR3 totals 14 residues. Germline V gene lookup returns CDR1 SGHRS and CDR2 YFSETQ. The trim removed 4 bases at V and 1 base at J, leaving 3 bases unmatched. This CDR3 is CASSGQGSQETQYF. The CDR3 coding sequence is TGCGCCAGCAGCGGACAGGGATCCCAAGAGACCCAGTACTTC.

V gene TRBV19 combines with J gene TRBJ2-2; possible D gene TRBD2, 5 bases. The CDR3 length is 15 residues. The germline V gene encodes CDR1 LNHDA and CDR2 SQIVND (reference sequence). Trimming removed 5 bases from V and 4 bases from J, with 14 bases in between. Here the CDR3 DNA reads TGTGCCAGTAGTCTCGGGGTCCAAGTCACCGGGGAGCTGTTTTTT. Translating it yields CASSLGVQVTGELFF. Full variable domain (rest looked up from reference TRBV19 and TRBJ2-2): DGGITQSPKYLFRKEGQNVTLSCEQNLNHDAMYWYRQDPGQGLRLIYYSQIVNDFQKGDIAEGYSVSREKKESFPLTVTSAQKNPTAFYLCASSLGVQVTGELFFGEGSRLTVL.

The rearrangement uses TRBV5-4 and TRBJ2-5; D might be TRBD1 or TRBD2, each matching 5 bases. V was clipped by 4 bases and J by 4 bases, with 14 bases between them. Germline lookup yields CDR1 SGHNT and CDR2 YYREEE (reference sequence). The CDR3 sequence is 14 residues long. As DNA, the CDR3 is TGTGCCAGCAGCCCCCGGGGCCAGATAGAGACCCAGTACTTC. Amino acids: CASSPRGQIETQYF.

V is TRBV10-3 and J is TRBJ1-4; D unresolved. With 6 bases removed from V and 4 bases from J, the gap between germline ends came to 9 bases. Germline CDR1 and CDR2: ENHRY and SYGVKD. This CDR3 has 13 residues. The CDR3 nucleotides are TGTGCCATCAGCGGCGCCATTAATGAAAAACTGTTTTTT. Translation: CAISGAINEKLFF.

The chain employs TRBV11-2 and TRBJ2-2, with D possibly being TRBD2 (5 bases). The germline gives CDR1 SGHAT, CDR2 FQNNGV. Trimming removed 1 base from V and 6 bases from J, with 12 bases in between. This CDR3 has 15 amino acids. The CDR3 DNA is TGTGCCAGCAGCTTAGCCCCATCCGGGGCCGGGGAGCTGTTTTTT. It codes for CASSLAPSGAGELFF. Variable domain in full (rest from reference TRBV11-2 and TRBJ2-2): EAGVAQSPRYKIIEKRQSVAFWCNPISGHATLYWYQQILGQGPKLLIQFQNNGVVDDSQLPKDRFSAERLKGVDSTLKIQPAKLEDSAVYLCASSLAPSGAGELFFGEGSRLTVL.

The chain has TRBV10-2 and TRBJ1-5; D uncertain. The CDR3 length is 12 residues. Trimming removed 2 bases at V and 7 bases at J, with 6 bases between. Looked up from germline, CDR1 is WSHSY and CDR2 is SAAADI. For the CDR3, the DNA is TGCGCCAGCAGTGAGACTTGGCAGCCCCAGCATTTT. Translated, it gives CASSETWQPQHF.